The sample holds a few counts of the clone carrying this T cell receptor (beta chain). This record belongs to a study of neoadjuvant anti-PD-1 for oral cavity cancer. Study-wide background: Before surgery, most patients got three to four biweekly 3 mg/kg nivolumab doses.

Germline V gives CDR1 SGHVS, CDR2 FNYEAQ. The CDR3 loop spans 14 amino acids. Trimming took off 5 bases at V and 11 bases at J, with 21 bases between the two ends. Sequencing was performed with immunoSEQ multiplex PCR; in TCRdb, only in-frame clones are kept and a portion is missing. Of some 7,300 clones in the sample, around 45% were seen once. This sample comprised tumor tissue, obtained before nivolumab (anti-PD-1) treatment. V is TRBV7-6 and J is TRBJ1-1; unclear D gene. This clonotype was obtained from a person between 40 and 80 years old with oral cavity squamous cell carcinoma. The DNA for the CDR3 is TGTGCCAGCAGCCCCCGGACTCCAGATAAATCGGCTTTCTTT. The encoded protein is CASSPRTPDKSAFF. Full variable domain (outside the CDR3, taken from reference TRBV7-6 and TRBJ1-1): GAGVSQSPRYKVTKRGQDVALRCDPISGHVSLYWYRQALGQGPEFLTYFNYEAQQDKSGLPNDRFSAERPEGSISTLTIQRTEQRDSAMYRCASSPRTPDKSAFFGQGTRLTVV.